The 14 T cell receptor beta chains in this list originate from one sample, sequenced in a study of blood T cell repertoires in COVID-19 (dated by TCRdb to the early 2020s). Library preparation was by the immunoSEQ multiplex PCR assay. The table comes from immuneACCESS by way of TCRdb, which keeps in-frame sequences with V and J called. Part of the clones is missing from these tables; in studies checked, under half for an unresolved V gene and the rest for unknown reasons. Recorded for this sample are 300,000 to 450,000 clones; 70% to 90% of them occurred a single time. The ten largest account for over 2.5% of the sample. The sample taken for sequencing was peripheral blood. The receptor set was obtained from a human donor in a cohort sampled during active COVID-19.

This clone was picked up one time. This same CDR3 is encoded by further DNA sequences in the sample. V is TRBV3-1 (or the pseudogene TRBV3-2) and J is TRBJ1-5; D unclear. The ends were cut back, 0 bases at V and 6 bases at J, with 6 bases in the middle. The CDR3 consists of 13 residues. Germline CDR1 LGHDT, CDR2 YNNKEL (reference sequence). DNA for the CDR3: TGTGCCAGCAGCCAAGATCGCGGTCAGCCCCAGCATTTT. Its protein is CASSQDRGQPQHF.

V is TRBV13 and J is TRBJ1-1; the match to TRBD1 covers 7 bases. The ends lost 10 bases at V and 3 bases at J; junction bases unmatched: 14. This CDR3 comprises 15 residues. The germline gives CDR1 PRHDT, CDR2 FYEKMQ (reference sequence). The CDR3 DNA sequence: TGTGCCACAAGCCCCGAAGACAGGGAGGACACTGAAGCTTTCTTT. Protein sequence: CATSPEDREDTEAFF.

The gene calls are TRBV19 and TRBJ2-2, with TRBD1 identical over 8 bases. Germline V gene sequence: CDR1 LNHDA, CDR2 SQIVND (reference sequence). This CDR3 is built from 15 residues. With V trimmed by 1 base and J by 8 bases, 6 bases remained unmatched. CDR3 bases: TGTGCCAGTAGTATAGTCGGGACAGGATTGGGGGAGCTGTTTTTT. Translating gives CASSIVGTGLGELFF.

In DNA form, the CDR3 reads TGTGCCAGCAGCGCGACAGGCAACACCGGGGAGCTGTTTTTT. It codes for CASSATGNTGELFF. The chain joins TRBV6-4 to TRBJ2-2; D is possibly TRBD1 (6 bases). The V end lost 6 bases, the J end lost 2 bases, and 10 bases lay between the germline ends. Germline V gene data show CDR1 as MRHNA and CDR2 as SNTAGT. The length of the CDR3 is 14 residues.

The rearrangement uses TRBV6-6 and TRBJ2-7, with TRBD1 identical over 11 bases. The V gene's germline CDR1 is MNHNY and CDR2 SVGAGI (reference sequence). The V segment lost 7 bases and the J segment 5 bases; nucleotides outside the gene matches: 10. The CDR3 extends over 15 amino acids. In nucleotides, the CDR3 is TGTGCCAGCACCAAAGGGGACAGGGGGTTGAACGAGCAGTACTTC. It specifies CASTKGDRGLNEQYF.

The J gene is TRBJ2-3, the V gene TRBV19; 8 nucleotides line up with TRBD2. Germline CDR1 is LNHDA and CDR2 is SQIVND (reference sequence). The length of the CDR3 is 16 residues. The junction had 9 bases not matched to a gene; V was cut back by 5 bases and J by 2 bases. As DNA, the CDR3 is TGTGCCAGTAGTTCCCGAGTAGCGGGGTTCACAGATACGCAGTATTTT. This sequence encodes CASSSRVAGFTDTQYF.

This clone was counted a few times. The chain joins TRBV4-2 to TRBJ2-2, with TRBD2 identical over 11 bases. The V segment lost 1 base and the J segment 7 bases; nucleotides outside the gene matches: 8. The CDR3 has 17 residues. Looked up from germline, CDR1 is LGHNA and CDR2 is YNFKEQ. The chain's CDR3 is CASSQGPSGGTGGELFF. In nucleotides, the CDR3 is TGTGCCAGCAGCCAAGGCCCTAGCGGGGGGACCGGCGGGGAGCTGTTTTTT.

V gene TRBV7-2 combines with J gene TRBJ1-6; TRBD1 is a possible D gene (6 bases). V was clipped by 5 bases and J by 8 bases, with 16 bases between them. The germline V gene has CDR1 SGHTA and CDR2 FQGNSA. The length of the CDR3 is 15 residues. DNA of the CDR3: TGTGCCAGCAGCCGGAACAGGGAGGGGGATTCACCCCTCCACTTT. This translates into CASSRNREGDSPLHF.

The chain combines TRBV9 with TRBJ2-7; 8 bases match TRBD2. The CDR3 length is 16 residues. V trimming: 4 bases; J trimming: 0 bases; junction bases outside the gene matches: 9. Germline CDR1 and CDR2: SGDLS and YYNGEE. The CDR3 is CASSPRTSSVSYEQYF. CDR3 coding DNA: TGTGCCAGCAGCCCCCGGACTAGCAGCGTCTCCTACGAGCAGTACTTC.

This clone was detected only a few times. This chain connects TRBV2 to TRBJ2-7; 12 bases align to TRBD2. CDR1 and CDR2 from the germline V gene are SNHLY and FYNNEI. The CDR3 has 13 amino acids. V lost 5 bases, J lost 10 bases, and 6 bases stayed unmatched. Written as DNA, the CDR3 is TGTGCCAGCAGTAGACTAGCGGGAGAACGACAGTACTTC. Protein: CASSRLAGERQYF.

This sequence joins TRBV7-9 and TRBJ1-3, with 9 bases that match TRBD1. CDR1 and CDR2 (germline): SEHNR, FQNEAQ (reference sequence). This CDR3 is built from 16 residues. Trimming took 3 bases from V and 2 from J; bases not matched to a gene: 5. Here the CDR3 reads CASSFKGQGPGNTIYF. In DNA, the CDR3 is TGTGCCAGCAGCTTCAAAGGACAGGGGCCTGGAAACACCATATATTTT.

The CDR3 is CAISEHDRDGAQHF. The CDR3 nucleotides are TGTGCCATCAGTGAGCATGACAGGGATGGAGCCCAGCATTTT. V gene TRBV10-3 combines with J gene TRBJ1-5, with 7 bases identical to TRBD1. CDR3 length: 14 amino acids. Germline CDR1 and CDR2: ENHRY and SYGVKD. The trim removed 2 bases at V and 11 bases at J, leaving 9 bases unmatched.

V and J are TRBV5-4 and TRBJ2-3; 7 bases agree with TRBD2. J gave up 1 base and V 6 bases, and 5 bases lay outside the gene matches. Germline loops: CDR1 SGHNT, CDR2 YYREEE (reference sequence). This CDR3 comprises 14 residues. CDR3 bases: TGTGCCAGCACAGAGCGGGATCGCACAGATACGCAGTATTTT. It yields the protein CASTERDRTDTQYF.

The chain combines TRBV27 with TRBJ2-1, with 8 bases matching TRBD2. The CDR3 consists of 15 residues. Trimming took 2 bases from V and 8 from J; bases not matched to a gene: 8. From germline, CDR1 is MNHEY and CDR2 SMNVEV (reference sequence). CDR3 protein: CASSLQRESGHEQFF. For the CDR3, the DNA is TGTGCCAGCAGTTTACAGCGGGAGAGTGGCCATGAGCAGTTCTTC.